Sequencing of this T cell receptor beta chain was carried out in a study of cytomegalovirus exposure and HLA in healthy donors. Worth noting for this clone: The antigen is unknown.

Study-wide results and caveats: Highly shared variants forming one cluster were likely a sequencing artifact.

The PCR employed 60 Vbeta primers together with 13 Jbeta primers. Only in-frame clones appear in the TCRdb table, and some are missing; sequencing was by immunoSEQ multiplex PCR. The sample records about 130,000 clones, 8.9% being singletons. The V end lost 1 base, the J end lost 8 bases, and 15 bases lay between the germline ends. The CDR3 runs 15 residues. Germline V CDR1 and CDR2: MGHRA, YSYEKL. The chain joins TRBV4-1 to TRBJ2-1; D perhaps matches TRBD2 (5 bases). The TCR was taken from a woman aged 40 to 50 in good health and CMV-seropositive. Sample: PBMCs. The CDR3: CASSQVILASHEQFF. DNA for the CDR3: TGCGCCAGCAGCCAAGTCATTTTAGCGAGCCATGAGCAGTTCTTC.